This T cell receptor (beta chain) stems from a study of T cell responses to AZD1222 COVID-19 vaccine. Findings and caveats of the study: Only a handful of people who got AZD1222 tested seropositive at baseline. Nearly half of the spike-specific TCRs reportedly recognize variant regions that carry no mutations. Dominant at 160-218 and 743-854, vaccine-associated CD4 TCRs also spanned spike. A mostly white British donor set with more females was recruited, and clonal diversity was possibly underestimated.

With 1 base removed from V and 7 bases from J, the gap between germline ends came to 1 base. This CDR3 is built from 11 residues. The germline V gene encodes CDR1 SNHLY and CDR2 FYNNEI. With regard to this clone: What it recognizes is unknown.

TCRdb keeps only in-frame clones here, not all; method: immunoSEQ multiplex PCR. This sample yields just under 95,000 clones, of which roughly 93% are seen a single time; about 24% belongs to the top ten. This chain joins TRBV2 and TRBJ2-2; no reliable D call. This TCR was recovered from an adult in good health. This material consisted of peripheral blood, taken on day 0 of AZD1222 vaccination. CDR3 loop: CASSEGGELFF. Written as DNA, the CDR3 is TGTGCCAGCAGTGAAGGCGGGGAGCTGTTTTTT. The whole variable domain, remainder taken from reference TRBV2 and TRBJ2-2, is EPEVTQTPSHQVTQMGQEVILRCVPISNHLYFYWYRQILGQKVEFLVSFYNNEISEKSEIFDDQFSVERPDGSNFTLKIRSTKLEDSAMYFCASSEGGELFFGEGSRLTVL.